Sequencing of this TCR beta chain was carried out in a study of T cells after yellow fever vaccination. A universal primer site and UMIs were added as TCR cDNA was made by 5'RACE template switching. In TCRdb, the 5' RACE reads were re-called with MiXCR into one record per CDR3 protein. The sample has some 600,000 distinct CDR3 sequences, around a sixth seen once. The study's findings and limits: Weaker, the secondary response peaked sooner, at day 5 versus 15.

With respect to this clonotype: Its antigen is unidentified.

The receptor was derived from a man aged 18 to 35 who received the YFV17D yellow fever vaccine. The sequences come from PBMCs, collected around 5 days after the first yellow fever vaccination.

The CDR3 region has the DNA TGCGCCAGCAGCCAGCAGCCCACCAGGGGAGGAAACATTCAGTACTTC. This gives the protein CASSQQPTRGGNIQYF. The rearrangement uses TRBV4-1 and TRBJ2-4; D assignment may be TRBD1 or TRBD2 (6 bases each). Germline loops: CDR1 MGHRA, CDR2 YSYEKL. V shed 3 bases and J shed 6 bases, with 18 bases lying between them. The CDR3 spans 16 residues.